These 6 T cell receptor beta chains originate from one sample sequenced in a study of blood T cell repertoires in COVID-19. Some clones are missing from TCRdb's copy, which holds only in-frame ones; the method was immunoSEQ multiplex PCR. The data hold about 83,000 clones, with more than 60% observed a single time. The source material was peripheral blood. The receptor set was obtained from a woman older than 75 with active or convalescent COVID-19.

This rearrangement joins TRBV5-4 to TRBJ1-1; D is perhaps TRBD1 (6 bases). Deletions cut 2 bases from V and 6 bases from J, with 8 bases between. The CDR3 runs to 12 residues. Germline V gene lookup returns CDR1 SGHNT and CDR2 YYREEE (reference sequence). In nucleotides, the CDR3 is TGTGCCAGCAGCTTCCCAGGGGCTGAAGCTTTCTTT. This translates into CASSFPGAEAFF.

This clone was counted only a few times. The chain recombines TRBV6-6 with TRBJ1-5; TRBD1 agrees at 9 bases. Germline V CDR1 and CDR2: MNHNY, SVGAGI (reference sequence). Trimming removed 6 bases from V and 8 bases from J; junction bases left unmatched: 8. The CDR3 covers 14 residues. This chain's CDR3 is CASSTTGGLEPQHF. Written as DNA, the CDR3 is TGTGCCAGCAGCACTACAGGGGGCTTGGAGCCCCAGCATTTT.

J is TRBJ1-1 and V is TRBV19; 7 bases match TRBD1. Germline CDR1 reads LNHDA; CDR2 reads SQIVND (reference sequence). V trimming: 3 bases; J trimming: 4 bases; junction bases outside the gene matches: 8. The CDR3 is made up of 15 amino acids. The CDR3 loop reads CASSIVQGRLTEAFF. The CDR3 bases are TGTGCCAGTAGTATCGTACAGGGGCGACTCACTGAAGCTTTCTTT.

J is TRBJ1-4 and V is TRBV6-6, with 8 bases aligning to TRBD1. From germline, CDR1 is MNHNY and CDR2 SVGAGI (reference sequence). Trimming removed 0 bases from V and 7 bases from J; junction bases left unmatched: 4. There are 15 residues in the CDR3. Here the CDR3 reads CASSYSDRGGEKLFF. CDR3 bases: TGTGCCAGCAGTTACTCCGACAGGGGAGGTGAAAAACTGTTTTTT.

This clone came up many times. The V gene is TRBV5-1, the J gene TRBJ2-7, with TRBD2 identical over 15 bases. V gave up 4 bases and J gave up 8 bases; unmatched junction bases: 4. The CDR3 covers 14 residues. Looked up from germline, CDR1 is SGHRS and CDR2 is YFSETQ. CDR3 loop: CASSPGTSGGKQYF. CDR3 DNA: TGCGCCAGCAGCCCCGGGACTAGCGGGGGGAAGCAGTACTTC. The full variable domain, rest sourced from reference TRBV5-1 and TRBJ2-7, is KAGVTQTPRYLIKTRGQQVTLSCSPISGHRSVSWYQQTPGQGLQFLFEYFSETQRNKGNFPGRFSGRQFSNSRSEMNVSTLELGDSALYLCASSPGTSGGKQYFGPGTRLTVT.

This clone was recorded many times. In nucleotides, the CDR3 is TGTGCCAGTAGCTCTTCTCTCGCATCGGGTAACTATGGCTACACCTTC. Its translation: CASSSSLASGNYGYTF. The rearrangement links TRBV19 to TRBJ1-2; D is uncertain. Germline CDR1 and CDR2: LNHDA and SQIVND (reference sequence). V lost 6 bases and J lost 1, with 18 bases in between. The CDR3 contains 16 residues.